A selection of T cell receptor beta chains follows, all from one sample in a study of identical twins. A single record per CDR3 protein comes from TCRdb applying MiXCR to the 5' RACE reads. The sample has just under 550,000 distinct CDR3 sequences, roughly 15% seen once. This same sample was also part of a study on yellow fever vaccine responses in identical twins.

The sample comprised CD4+ T cells sorted from blood. These receptor sequences come from a young woman in good health. Both conserved end residues are part of each CDR3. The D gene is left open where the match is weak. Only part of the rows carry a size: once, few, many, or a class if the clone is expanded.

clone size: -; V gene: TRBV18; D gene: -; J gene: TRBJ2-3; CDR3 protein: CASSPSGTDTQYF; CDR3 DNA: TGTGCCAGCTCACCAAGCGGAACGGATACGCAGTATTTT
clone size: few; V gene: TRBV25-1; D gene: -; J gene: TRBJ2-1; CDR3 protein: CASSRPGQPYNEQFF; CDR3 DNA: TGTGCCAGCAGTCGCCCGGGACAACCTTACAATGAGCAGTTCTTC
clone size: few; V gene: TRBV13; D gene: TRBD2; J gene: TRBJ2-7; CDR3 protein: CASSPSVLPLAGSLYLSSYEQYF; CDR3 DNA: TGTGCCAGCAGCCCCTCCGTTCTCCCGCTAGCGGGAAGCTTATACCTATCCTCCTACGAGCAGTACTTC
clone size: -; V gene: TRBV6-5; D gene: -; J gene: TRBJ1-3; CDR3 protein: CASSYWAPSVSGNTIYF; CDR3 DNA: TGTGCCAGCAGTTACTGGGCACCTTCAGTCTCTGGAAACACCATATATTTT
clone size: -; V gene: TRBV6-5; D gene: TRBD2; J gene: TRBJ2-1; CDR3 protein: CASSLRTSGRQFF; CDR3 DNA: TGTGCCAGCAGTCTACGGACTAGCGGGAGGCAGTTCTTC
clone size: -; V gene: TRBV5-1; D gene: TRBD1; J gene: TRBJ1-2; CDR3 protein: CASGPFGDSSYGYTF; CDR3 DNA: TGCGCCAGCGGCCCATTCGGGGACAGCTCCTATGGCTACACCTTC
clone size: -; V gene: TRBV20-1; D gene: TRBD1; J gene: TRBJ2-1; CDR3 protein: CSASKPGQGAPEQFF; CDR3 DNA: TGCAGTGCTAGCAAACCCGGACAGGGGGCCCCTGAGCAGTTCTTC
clone size: few; V gene: TRBV27; D gene: TRBD1; J gene: TRBJ1-5; CDR3 protein: CASNQGGRNQPQHF; CDR3 DNA: TGTGCCAGCAACCAGGGGGGACGCAATCAGCCCCAGCATTTT
clone size: -; V gene: TRBV6-4; D gene: TRBD1; J gene: TRBJ1-2; CDR3 protein: CASSDPGQGAGGYTF; CDR3 DNA: TGTGCCAGCAGTGACCCTGGACAGGGGGCCGGTGGCTACACCTTC
clone size: -; V gene: TRBV6-1; D gene: TRBD1; J gene: TRBJ1-4; CDR3 protein: CASRRTGFEKLFF; CDR3 DNA: TGTGCCAGCAGAAGGACAGGGTTTGAAAAACTGTTTTTT
clone size: few; V gene: TRBV7-2; D gene: -; J gene: TRBJ2-5; CDR3 protein: CASSPHPWRGGQETQYF; CDR3 DNA: TGTGCCAGCAGCCCCCACCCCTGGAGGGGGGGCCAAGAGACCCAGTACTTC
clone size: -; V gene: TRBV6-5; D gene: -; J gene: TRBJ2-1; CDR3 protein: CASSYSGQYNEQFF; CDR3 DNA: TGTGCCAGCAGTTACTCCGGACAGTACAATGAGCAGTTCTTC
clone size: few; V gene: TRBV5-1; D gene: -; J gene: TRBJ1-2; CDR3 protein: CASSIQTGSPGYTF; CDR3 DNA: TGCGCCAGCAGCATTCAGACAGGCTCTCCGGGCTACACCTTC
clone size: -; V gene: TRBV20-1; D gene: TRBD1; J gene: TRBJ1-1; CDR3 protein: CSADRGQAFF; CDR3 DNA: TGCAGCGCCGACAGGGGACAAGCTTTCTTT
clone size: few; V gene: TRBV4-1; D gene: TRBD1; J gene: TRBJ1-3; CDR3 protein: CASSRDRASDSGNTIYF; CDR3 DNA: TGCGCCAGCAGCCGAGACAGGGCATCAGACTCTGGAAACACCATATATTTT
clone size: few; V gene: TRBV6-1; D gene: TRBD2; J gene: TRBJ2-3; CDR3 protein: CASSALSSGSTDTQYF; CDR3 DNA: TGTGCCAGCTCCGCTCTTTCTAGCGGCAGCACAGATACGCAGTATTTT
clone size: -; V gene: TRBV12-3/TRBV12-4; D gene: -; J gene: TRBJ2-3; CDR3 protein: CASSFWTTDTQYF; CDR3 DNA: TGTGCCAGCAGTTTCTGGACCACAGATACGCAGTATTTT
clone size: -; V gene: TRBV11-2; D gene: -; J gene: TRBJ2-7; CDR3 protein: CASSLVSRAWEQYF; CDR3 DNA: TGTGCCAGCAGCTTAGTGTCCAGGGCCTGGGAGCAGTACTTC
clone size: -; V gene: TRBV29-1; D gene: TRBD2; J gene: TRBJ2-3; CDR3 protein: CSVARTSGGLDTQYF; CDR3 DNA: TGCAGCGTTGCCCGGACTAGCGGGGGTTTGGATACGCAGTATTTT
clone size: -; V gene: TRBV6-5; D gene: TRBD1; J gene: TRBJ2-5; CDR3 protein: CASSLEGGSGETQYF; CDR3 DNA: TGTGCCAGCAGTTTGGAAGGGGGCTCGGGGGAGACCCAGTACTTC
clone size: -; V gene: TRBV12-3/TRBV12-4; D gene: -; J gene: TRBJ2-5; CDR3 protein: CASSFWAVQETQYF; CDR3 DNA: TGTGCCAGCAGTTTCTGGGCAGTACAAGAGACCCAGTACTTC
clone size: -; V gene: TRBV7-6; D gene: TRBD2; J gene: TRBJ2-3; CDR3 protein: CASSLAGSGRASTDTQYF; CDR3 DNA: TGTGCCAGCAGCTTGGCGGGTAGCGGGAGGGCCAGCACAGATACGCAGTATTTT
clone size: -; V gene: TRBV7-9; D gene: TRBD1; J gene: TRBJ1-1; CDR3 protein: CASSFGTGSAFF; CDR3 DNA: TGTGCCAGCAGCTTCGGGACAGGGTCAGCTTTCTTT
clone size: -; V gene: TRBV7-8; D gene: -; J gene: TRBJ2-2; CDR3 protein: CASSLYGANTGELFF; CDR3 DNA: TGTGCCAGCAGCTTATATGGAGCGAACACCGGGGAGCTGTTTTTT
clone size: few; V gene: TRBV24-1; D gene: -; J gene: TRBJ2-1; CDR3 protein: CATSEGGWDDEQFF; CDR3 DNA: TGTGCCACCAGTGAGGGGGGCTGGGACGATGAGCAGTTCTTC
clone size: few; V gene: TRBV7-6; D gene: TRBD2; J gene: TRBJ2-1; CDR3 protein: CASSPGATSGTYNEQFF; CDR3 DNA: TGTGCCAGCAGCCCTGGGGCGACTAGCGGGACCTACAATGAGCAGTTCTTC
clone size: many; V gene: TRBV20-1; D gene: TRBD2; J gene: TRBJ2-2; CDR3 protein: CSASRRGVTNTGELFF; CDR3 DNA: TGCAGTGCTAGTCGGCGGGGGGTAACGAACACCGGGGAGCTGTTTTTT
clone size: few; V gene: TRBV10-2; D gene: -; J gene: TRBJ1-1; CDR3 protein: CASSESYKYTEAFF; CDR3 DNA: TGCGCCAGCAGTGAGTCTTACAAGTACACTGAAGCTTTCTTT
clone size: -; V gene: TRBV7-9; D gene: -; J gene: TRBJ2-5; CDR3 protein: CASSWPSGLQTQYF; CDR3 DNA: TGTGCCAGCAGCTGGCCATCAGGGCTGCAGACCCAGTACTTC
clone size: -; V gene: TRBV12-3/TRBV12-4; D gene: -; J gene: TRBJ2-7; CDR3 protein: CASSLMGNGEQYF; CDR3 DNA: TGTGCCAGCAGTTTGATGGGTAACGGCGAGCAGTACTTC
clone size: few; V gene: TRBV10-3; D gene: -; J gene: TRBJ1-1; CDR3 protein: CAISGGGADTEAFF; CDR3 DNA: TGTGCCATCAGTGGCGGGGGGGCTGACACTGAAGCTTTCTTT
clone size: few; V gene: TRBV10-3; D gene: TRBD2; J gene: TRBJ2-3; CDR3 protein: CAISLGLAGGGNTQYF; CDR3 DNA: TGTGCCATCAGTTTGGGACTAGCGGGAGGAGGGAATACGCAGTATTTT
clone size: few; V gene: TRBV3-1; D gene: -; J gene: TRBJ1-2; CDR3 protein: CASSQLPGRGYTF; CDR3 DNA: TGTGCCAGCAGCCAACTCCCGGGCCGTGGCTACACCTTC
clone size: -; V gene: TRBV12-3/TRBV12-4; D gene: -; J gene: TRBJ2-7; CDR3 protein: CASSLGEIHREQYF; CDR3 DNA: TGTGCCAGCAGTTTGGGGGAGATTCACCGCGAGCAGTACTTC
clone size: many; V gene: TRBV2; D gene: -; J gene: TRBJ2-5; CDR3 protein: CASRKQVLPETQYF; CDR3 DNA: TGTGCCAGCAGGAAACAGGTCTTACCAGAGACCCAGTACTTC
clone size: few; V gene: TRBV10-1; D gene: -; J gene: TRBJ2-7; CDR3 protein: CASSESGRYEQYF; CDR3 DNA: TGCGCCAGCAGTGAGTCGGGTCGATACGAGCAGTACTTC
clone size: -; V gene: TRBV10-2; D gene: -; J gene: TRBJ1-6; CDR3 protein: CASSESHGTGNSPLHF; CDR3 DNA: TGCGCCAGCAGTGAGTCGCACGGGACCGGTAATTCACCCCTCCACTTT
clone size: -; V gene: TRBV6-2/TRBV6-3; D gene: TRBD2; J gene: TRBJ2-1; CDR3 protein: CASTSGSGGEQFF; CDR3 DNA: TGTGCCAGCACCAGCGGGAGCGGAGGTGAGCAGTTCTTC
clone size: -; V gene: TRBV4-1; D gene: TRBD1; J gene: TRBJ2-1; CDR3 protein: CATTGTGPRSYNEQFF; CDR3 DNA: TGCGCCACAACCGGGACAGGCCCTAGGTCCTACAATGAGCAGTTCTTC
clone size: few; V gene: TRBV6-5; D gene: -; J gene: TRBJ1-2; CDR3 protein: CASSYDPGPYYGYTF; CDR3 DNA: TGTGCCAGCAGTTACGATCCGGGACCCTACTATGGCTACACCTTC
clone size: few; V gene: TRBV11-2; D gene: -; J gene: TRBJ2-7; CDR3 protein: CASGRPPYEQYF; CDR3 DNA: TGTGCCAGCGGGAGGCCACCCTACGAGCAGTACTTC
clone size: -; V gene: TRBV27; D gene: -; J gene: TRBJ2-1; CDR3 protein: CASSSLRGLVDEQFF; CDR3 DNA: TGTGCCAGCAGTTCTCTCAGGGGCCTCGTGGATGAGCAGTTCTTC
clone size: -; V gene: TRBV6-2/TRBV6-3; D gene: -; J gene: TRBJ2-3; CDR3 protein: CASSLGSRGTDTQYF; CDR3 DNA: TGTGCCAGCAGCTTGGGGTCCCGGGGGACAGATACGCAGTATTTT